This record looks at one T cell receptor (beta chain) sequence and its context. The sample originates from a study of Ad26.COV2.S vaccination and SARS-CoV-2 variants. CDR3 length: 15 amino acids. Trimming removed 0 bases from V and 8 bases from J; junction bases left unmatched: 6. Looked up from germline, CDR1 is MNHNY and CDR2 is SVGAGI (reference sequence). Treatment in this sample: roughly 19 received Ad26.COV2.S at low or high dose, single or two shots; 5 received placebo; per-sample allocation not given. After the first vaccine or placebo injection, samples were drawn on day 63. Here immunoSEQ multiplex PCR was the method, and the copy in TCRdb shows in-frame clones only, minus some. The data show approximately 500,000 clones, with around 88% seen just once and around 13% held by the top ten.

The sample in question was peripheral blood, obtained in a trial of Ad26.COV2.S vaccine versus placebo. This chain connects TRBV6-6 to TRBJ2-1, with TRBD2 identical over 8 bases. This TCR was sampled from a person between 18 and 60 years old who received the Ad26.COV2.S COVID-19 vaccine or a placebo. The CDR3 nucleotides read TGTGCCAGCAGTTACTCCCAACTGACTAGCGATGAGCAGTTCTTC. As protein: CASSYSQLTSDEQFF.